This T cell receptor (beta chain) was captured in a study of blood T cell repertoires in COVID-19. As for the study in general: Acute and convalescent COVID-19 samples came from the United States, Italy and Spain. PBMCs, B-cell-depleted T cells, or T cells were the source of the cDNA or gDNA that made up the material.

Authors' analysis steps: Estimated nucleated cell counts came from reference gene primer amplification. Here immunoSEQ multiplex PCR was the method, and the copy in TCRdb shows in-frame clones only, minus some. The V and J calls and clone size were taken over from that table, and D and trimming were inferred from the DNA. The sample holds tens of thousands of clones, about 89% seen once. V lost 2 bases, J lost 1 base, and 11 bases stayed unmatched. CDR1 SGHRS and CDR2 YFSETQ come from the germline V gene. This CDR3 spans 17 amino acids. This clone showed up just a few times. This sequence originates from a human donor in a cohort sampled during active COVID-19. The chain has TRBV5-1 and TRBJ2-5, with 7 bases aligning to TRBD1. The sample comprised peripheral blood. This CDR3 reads CASSFPPGGQGQETQYF. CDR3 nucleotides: TGCGCCAGCAGCTTTCCCCCAGGGGGTCAGGGCCAAGAGACCCAGTACTTC.